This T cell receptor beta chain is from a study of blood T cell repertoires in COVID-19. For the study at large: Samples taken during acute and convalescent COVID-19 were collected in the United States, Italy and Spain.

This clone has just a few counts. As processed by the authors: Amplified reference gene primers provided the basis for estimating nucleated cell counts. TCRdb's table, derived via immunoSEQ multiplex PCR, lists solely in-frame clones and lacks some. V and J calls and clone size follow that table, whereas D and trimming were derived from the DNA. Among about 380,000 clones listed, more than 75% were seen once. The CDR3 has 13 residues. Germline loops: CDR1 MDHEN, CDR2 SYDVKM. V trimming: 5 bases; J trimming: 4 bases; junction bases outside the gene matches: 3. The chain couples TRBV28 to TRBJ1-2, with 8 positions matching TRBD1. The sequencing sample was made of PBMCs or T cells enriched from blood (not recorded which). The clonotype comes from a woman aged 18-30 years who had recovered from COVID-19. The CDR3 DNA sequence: TGTGCCAGCAGTCCGGGACAGGTCTATGGCTACACCTTC. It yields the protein CASSPGQVYGYTF.